The source of this T cell receptor beta chain is a study of cytomegalovirus exposure and HLA in healthy donors. Vbeta (60) and Jbeta (13) primers were used in the PCR. TCRdb's copy holds only in-frame clones and misses some; the assay was immunoSEQ multiplex PCR. Here the sample spans roughly 93,000 clones, around two thirds being singletons. This clone was seen more than once but under ten times. Germline CDR1 reads LNHNV; CDR2 reads YYDKDF (reference sequence). The CDR3 is made up of 22 amino acids. Trimming removed 0 bases from V and 0 bases from J; junction bases left unmatched: 15. The TCR originated in a male donor in good health and CMV-seronegative. The chain recombines TRBV15 with TRBJ2-6; TRBD1 matches 9 bases. Sequencing was performed on PBMCs. DNA for the CDR3: TGTGCCACCAGCAGAGATAGGTCCGCGCCGGGACAGGGATTCTCTGGGGCCAACGTCCTGACTTTC. Its protein product is CATSRDRSAPGQGFSGANVLTF.